The sequence of this TCR beta chain was determined in a study of radiotherapy plus CTLA-4 blockade in lung cancer. About the research overall: Objective responses were recorded in about a sixth of patients, with disease control recorded in around 30%. General study findings and limits: Peripheral blood showed expansion of tumor-derived TCR clones after radiotherapy and ipilimumab. Response, reportedly, was best predicted by interferon-beta along with early blood T cell clone dynamics.

This CDR3 is 18 amino acids long. CDR1 is LNHDA, CDR2 SQIVND, per germline (reference sequence). The V end lost 5 bases, the J end lost 0 bases, and 17 bases lay between the germline ends. Lung cancer patients with chemo-refractory metastatic non-small-cell disease were given focal radiation plus CTLA-4 blockade with ipilimumab. A word on this clone: Its cognate antigen is unknown.

The assay was immunoSEQ multiplex PCR, and TCRdb's table has in-frame clones only and misses some. The table lists around 59,000 clones, 70% to 80% of them singletons. The TCR originated in a human donor with non-small cell lung cancer who had a partial response to radiotherapy plus ipilimumab. The source material was peripheral blood, sampled from a patient treated with radiotherapy plus ipilimumab. This chain links TRBV19 with TRBJ2-6; tentatively, D is TRBD2 (6 bases). CDR3 protein: CASSPYSGLRSGANVLTF. The CDR3 DNA is TGTGCCAGTAGTCCCTACTCGGGACTCCGCTCTGGGGCCAACGTCCTGACTTTC.